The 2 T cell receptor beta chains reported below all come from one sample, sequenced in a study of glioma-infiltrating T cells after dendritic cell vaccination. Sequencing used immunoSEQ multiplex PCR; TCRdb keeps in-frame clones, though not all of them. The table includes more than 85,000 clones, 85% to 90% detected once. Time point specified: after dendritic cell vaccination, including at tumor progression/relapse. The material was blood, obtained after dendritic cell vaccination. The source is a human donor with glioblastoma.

CDR3 region: CASSTAREQYF. CDR3 bases: TGTGCCAGCAGCACCGCACGGGAGCAGTACTTC. The gene calls are TRBV2 and TRBJ2-7; D ambiguous. Looked up from germline, CDR1 is SNHLY and CDR2 is FYNNEI. The CDR3 runs to 11 residues. V was cut by 6 bases and J by 7 bases, with 10 bases left in between.

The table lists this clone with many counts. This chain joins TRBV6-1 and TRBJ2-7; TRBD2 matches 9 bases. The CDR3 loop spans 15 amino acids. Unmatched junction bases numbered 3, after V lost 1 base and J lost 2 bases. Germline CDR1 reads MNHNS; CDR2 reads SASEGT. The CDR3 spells CASSEEGGGAYEQYF. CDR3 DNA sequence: TGTGCCAGCAGTGAAGAAGGCGGGGGGGCCTACGAGCAGTACTTC.